This TCR beta chain was identified in a study of T-cell memory formation after mild COVID-19. TCRdb independently ran MiXCR on the 5' RACE reads; one entry per CDR3 protein. The sample holds more than 350,000 distinct CDR3 sequences; approximately 21% are singletons and the top ten take around 13%. This clonotype was found a few times. Trimming took 6 bases from V and 0 from J, leaving 14 bases between them. The CDR3 loop spans 14 amino acids. Germline CDR1 DFQATT, CDR2 SNEGSKA (reference sequence). The sample was PBMCs or a T cell subset sorted from them (not recorded which). The source is an adult woman who had mild COVID-19 (a few samples of this study predate the infection). Cell type and time point are not known. The chain has TRBV20-1 and TRBJ1-1; D is possibly TRBD1 (6 bases). The CDR3 nucleotides read TGCAGTGCCCCAACACAGGGTCTGAACACTGAAGCTTTCTTT. Translation: CSAPTQGLNTEAFF.